This TCR beta chain was captured by sequencing in a study of cytotoxic CD8 clonotypes in ibrutinib-treated CLL. Study in general: More than 9 relapsed/refractory, about 14 treatment-naive; approximately 18 IGHV unmutated.

The germline V gene has CDR1 MNHNS and CDR2 SASEGT. This CDR3 comprises 16 residues. V lost 3 bases and J 0 bases, leaving 14 bases between the germline ends. The method was immunoSEQ multiplex PCR; TCRdb's version includes in-frame clones alone and lacks a portion of them. The sample includes under 200,000 clones, approximately 80% of them seen just once. Worth noting for this clone: What it recognizes is unknown.

Cryopreserved PBMCs provided roughly 2 micrograms of genomic DNA for the TCR beta libraries. Study findings and constraints: Clonality went higher at ibrutinib response and then dropped back toward baseline at progression. Baseline values of clonality outstripped age-matched healthy donors and followed circulating CD8+ T-cell counts.

The TCR was taken from a human donor with chronic lymphocytic leukemia. The chain uses TRBV6-1 and TRBJ1-1, with no clear D. This specimen was PBMCs, taken after 24 months of ibrutinib treatment. CDR3 coding DNA: TGTGCCAGCAGTGACCCTGGGAACAGTATGAACACTGAAGCTTTCTTT. Its translation is CASSDPGNSMNTEAFF.